The 26 T cell receptor beta chains in this list originate from one sample, sequenced in a study of blood T cell repertoires in COVID-19. Here immunoSEQ multiplex PCR was the method, and the copy in TCRdb shows in-frame clones only, minus some. The table includes more than 80,000 clones, about nine tenths detected once. Sequencing was done on a sample of peripheral blood. These receptors all stem from a young man with COVID-19, enrolled during active disease.

In this sample, this clone turned up once. This chain connects TRBV6-2 or TRBV6-3 to TRBJ2-4, with a possible D match to TRBD2 (5 bases). CDR1 is MNHEY and CDR2 is SVGEGT in the germline V gene. V was cut by 6 bases and J by 8 bases, with 17 bases left in between. This CDR3 has 14 residues. The CDR3 sequence is CASSAPGFGYIQYF. For the CDR3, the DNA is TGTGCCAGCAGCGCCCCGGGATTCGGCTACATTCAGTACTTC.

This clone was detected only once. The CDR3 spells CASSLKGAGGPTQYF. DNA for the CDR3: TGTGCCAGCAGCTTAAAGGGAGCGGGAGGGCCGACCCAGTACTTC. The chain joins TRBV7-2 to TRBJ2-5; 10 nucleotides match TRBD2. Germline lookup yields CDR1 SGHTA and CDR2 FQGNSA. Losses at the gene ends were 2 bases for V and 7 bases for J; bases not matched to a gene: 7. The length of the CDR3 is 15 residues.

The chain employs TRBV2 and TRBJ2-2; D might be TRBD1 (6 bases). CDR3 length equals 15 residues. Looked up from germline, CDR1 is SNHLY and CDR2 is FYNNEI. The V gene lost 1 base and the J gene lost 2 bases, with 8 bases spanning the gap. DNA of the CDR3: TGTGCCAGCAGTGAAGGGACAGCCAACACCGGGGAGCTGTTTTTT. Encoded protein: CASSEGTANTGELFF.

V and J are TRBV28 and TRBJ2-5; TRBD1 is a possible D gene (6 bases). The CDR3 sequence is 14 residues long. The ends were cut back, 4 bases at V and 0 bases at J, with 9 bases in the middle. The germline V gene has CDR1 MDHEN and CDR2 SYDVKM. The CDR3: CASSSGDNQETQYF. The CDR3 DNA reads as TGTGCCAGCAGTTCAGGGGACAACCAAGAGACCCAGTACTTC.

The chain combines TRBV5-8 with TRBJ2-3, with 7 bases identical to TRBD1. This CDR3 region has 14 residues. Germline V CDR1 and CDR2: SGHTS, YDEGEE. Trimming took 4 bases from V and 5 from J; bases not matched to a gene: 7. The CDR3 coding sequence is TGTGCCAGCAGCCCGACAGGGTTTCTAGATACGCAGTATTTT. Translation gives CASSPTGFLDTQYF.

This clone showed up just once. The chain combines TRBV28 with TRBJ2-4, with 7 bases aligning to TRBD1. Trimming took 5 bases from V and 7 from J; bases not matched to a gene: 17. From germline, CDR1 is MDHEN and CDR2 SYDVKM. The length of the CDR3 is 17 residues. The CDR3 bases are TGTGCCAGCAGTACCCTAAAGAGACAGGGCGGAGGCAACATTCAGTACTTC. Its protein product is CASSTLKRQGGGNIQYF.

The rearrangement links TRBV6-2 or TRBV6-3 to TRBJ2-1; 7 nucleotides match TRBD2. CDR1 is MNHEY and CDR2 is SVGEGT in the germline V gene. The trim removed 4 bases at V and 7 bases at J, leaving 7 bases unmatched. This CDR3 comprises 14 residues. In DNA, the CDR3 is TGTGCCAGCAGTTTGGGTCTAGCGGTTAATGAGCAGTTCTTC. This codes for CASSLGLAVNEQFF.

The chain uses TRBV3-1 (or the pseudogene TRBV3-2) and TRBJ2-2; 8 positions agree with TRBD1. The V segment lost 3 bases and the J segment 4 bases; nucleotides outside the gene matches: 7. In germline, CDR1 is LGHDT, CDR2 YNNKEL (reference sequence). The CDR3 is 16 amino acids. This CDR3 is CASSQGQEIRTGELFF. The CDR3 nucleotides are TGTGCCAGCAGCCAGGGACAGGAGATTCGCACCGGGGAGCTGTTTTTT.

The CDR3: CASSWPGRGNDEQYF. The CDR3 region has the DNA TGTGCCAGCTCCTGGCCAGGCAGGGGGAACGACGAGCAGTACTTC. The V call is TRBV18, the J call TRBJ2-7; 7 nucleotides align to TRBD1. The CDR3 extends over 15 amino acids. V lost 6 bases and J lost 5; bases outside the gene matches: 13. From germline, CDR1 is KGHSH and CDR2 LQKENI.

J is TRBJ2-7 and V is TRBV7-9; the match to TRBD2 covers 9 bases. The J segment lost 7 bases and the V segment lost 5 bases, leaving 9 bases of the junction unmatched. Germline loops: CDR1 SEHNR, CDR2 FQNEAQ (reference sequence). The CDR3 spans 14 residues. The DNA of the CDR3 is TGTGCCAGCAGCCATTTAGCGGGAGCGGGAGAGCAGTACTTC. Translating gives CASSHLAGAGEQYF.

This chain uses TRBV6-2 or TRBV6-3 with TRBJ1-3, with a weak D call TRBD1 (5 bases). This CDR3 comprises 19 residues. Germline V gene sequence: CDR1 MNHEY, CDR2 SVGEGT. Trimming removed 0 bases from V and 2 bases from J, with 20 bases in between. This chain's CDR3 is CASSYSSTYVKGPGNTIYF. CDR3 DNA: TGTGCCAGCAGTTACTCGTCTACCTACGTAAAGGGGCCTGGAAACACCATATATTTT.

The chain combines TRBV6-4 with TRBJ1-1, with D uncertain. The germline V gene has CDR1 MRHNA and CDR2 SNTAGT. This CDR3 is built from 14 residues. With 6 bases removed from V and 0 bases from J, the gap between germline ends came to 11 bases. CDR3 region: CASRDTDMNTEAFF. Here the CDR3 DNA reads TGTGCCAGCAGGGATACAGATATGAACACTGAAGCTTTCTTT.

J is TRBJ2-1 and V is TRBV6-6; no reliable D call. There are 12 residues in the CDR3. Germline assignment: CDR1 MNHNY and CDR2 SVGAGI (reference sequence). V lost 4 bases and J 14 bases, leaving 15 bases between the germline ends. The CDR3 here is CASSSRPDEEFF. The CDR3 DNA is TGTGCCAGCAGTTCCCGCCCCGACGAGGAGTTCTTC.

In this sample, this clone turned up once. The chain uses TRBV6-2 or TRBV6-3 and TRBJ1-5; D may be TRBD1 (5 bases). The CDR3 loop spans 15 amino acids. Germline V gene sequence: CDR1 MNHEY, CDR2 SVGEGT. V lost 1 base, J lost 4 bases, and 11 bases lay in between. CDR3 DNA: TGTGCCAGCAGTTACTTAGGGGTTCCGAATCAGCCCCAGCATTTT. Translating it yields CASSYLGVPNQPQHF.

CDR3 loop: CASGPILHEQFF. The CDR3 DNA reads as TGTGCCAGCGGCCCCATTTTGCATGAGCAGTTCTTC. This sequence joins TRBV12-3 or TRBV12-4 and TRBJ2-1; D ambiguous. The CDR3 totals 12 residues. Trimming took 8 bases from V and 8 from J, leaving 13 bases between them.

The CDR3 region is CASSHPIAGGPFGNEQFF. For the CDR3, the DNA is TGCGCCAGCAGCCATCCTATAGCGGGAGGGCCTTTTGGGAATGAGCAGTTCTTC. The J gene is TRBJ2-1, the V gene TRBV4-1; TRBD2 agrees at 11 bases. The V gene's germline CDR1 is MGHRA and CDR2 YSYEKL. V gave up 3 bases and J gave up 7 bases; unmatched junction bases: 14. CDR3 length equals 18 residues.

The sample holds one count of this clone. The rearrangement links TRBV11-2 to TRBJ2-7, with 7 bases identical to TRBD2. V lost 5 bases to trimming and J lost 4 bases; unmatched junction nucleotides: 8. The CDR3 contains 14 residues. Germline V CDR1 and CDR2: SGHAT, FQNNGV. This chain's CDR3 is CASSLGGIGYEQYF. DNA of the CDR3: TGTGCCAGCAGCCTGGGGGGGATTGGGTACGAGCAGTACTTC.

V is TRBV6-5 and J is TRBJ1-2; no reliable D call. Trimming took off 3 bases at V and 3 bases at J, with 14 bases between the two ends. From germline, CDR1 is MNHEY and CDR2 SVGAGI. The length of the CDR3 is 15 residues. CDR3 DNA: TGTGCCAGCAGTTATAGAGGGAACGAATACTATGGCTACACCTTC. Translation: CASSYRGNEYYGYTF.

Concerning this clone itself: The junction and the germline gene differ at one end; a read error may be behind it. The genes are TRBV5-6 and TRBJ2-7, with TRBD1 matching 10 bases. There are 14 residues in the CDR3. Germline V CDR1 and CDR2: SGHDT, YYEEEE. CDR3 protein: CASRLGQGIYEQYF. The CDR3 DNA is TGTGCCAGCAGGTTGGGACAGGGGATCTACGAGCAGTACTTC.

The rearrangement uses TRBV29-1 and TRBJ1-1, with 9 bases lining up with TRBD1. Germline V lookup: CDR1 SQVTM, CDR2 ANQGSEA. V was pared by 6 bases and J by 1 base, with 6 bases of the junction left unmatched. CDR3 length: 14 residues. CDR3 loop: CSVYRGRPNTEAFF. In DNA, the CDR3 is TGCAGCGTGTACAGGGGGCGGCCGAACACTGAAGCTTTCTTT.

The J gene is TRBJ2-7, the V gene TRBV21-1; TRBD1 is the table's D call, not checked against the DNA. TRBV21-1 is recorded as a pseudogene. This CDR3 has 19 amino acids. CDR3 sequence (DNA): TGTGCCAGCAGCGAGTGGGGCCGGGACAAGACCCCTTCGCGGGACGAGCAGTACTTC. Protein sequence: CASSEWGRDKTPSRDEQYF.

The chain links TRBV6-5 to TRBJ1-1, with 9 positions matching TRBD1. The CDR3 extends over 16 amino acids. Looked up from germline, CDR1 is MNHEY and CDR2 is SVGAGI. The ends lost 0 bases at V and 0 bases at J; junction bases unmatched: 2. CDR3 protein: CASSYSGTGMNTEAFF. The CDR3 DNA reads TGTGCCAGCAGTTACTCCGGGACAGGGATGAACACTGAAGCTTTCTTT.

The genes are TRBV28 and TRBJ1-6; the match to TRBD1 covers 9 bases. J lost 9 bases, V lost 3 bases, and 6 bases had no gene match. Germline V gene lookup returns CDR1 MDHEN and CDR2 SYDVKM. This CDR3 has 15 residues. CDR3 sequence reads: CASSLWGQGVSPLHF. CDR3 in DNA: TGTGCCAGCAGTTTGTGGGGACAGGGCGTTTCACCCCTCCACTTT.

The V call is TRBV6-5, the J call TRBJ2-7; possibly TRBD2 for D (5 bases). This CDR3 has 16 residues. The germline V and J ends were trimmed by 0 bases and 2 bases, with 14 bases remaining between them. The germline V gene has CDR1 MNHEY and CDR2 SVGAGI. The chain's CDR3 is CASSYSALAGTYEQYF. DNA of the CDR3: TGTGCCAGCAGTTACTCTGCTTTGGCCGGGACCTACGAGCAGTACTTC.

V and J are TRBV10-3 and TRBJ1-5; 10 bases match TRBD1. The J segment lost 1 base and the V segment lost 10 bases, leaving 4 bases of the junction unmatched. The CDR3 contains 14 residues. Germline V gives CDR1 ENHRY, CDR2 SYGVKD. CDR3 sequence: CATEDRGSNQPQHF. The CDR3 bases are TGTGCCACCGAGGACAGGGGGAGCAATCAGCCCCAGCATTTT.

The chain uses TRBV18 and TRBJ1-6; D perhaps matches TRBD1 (5 bases). Germline-derived CDR1 and CDR2 are KGHSH and LQKENI. CDR3 size: 15 residues. Trimming cost V 2 bases and J 7 bases, with 12 bases left between them. CDR3 amino acids: CASSPSPGHNSPLHF. For the CDR3, the DNA is TGTGCCAGCTCACCATCTCCAGGGCACAATTCACCCCTCCACTTT.